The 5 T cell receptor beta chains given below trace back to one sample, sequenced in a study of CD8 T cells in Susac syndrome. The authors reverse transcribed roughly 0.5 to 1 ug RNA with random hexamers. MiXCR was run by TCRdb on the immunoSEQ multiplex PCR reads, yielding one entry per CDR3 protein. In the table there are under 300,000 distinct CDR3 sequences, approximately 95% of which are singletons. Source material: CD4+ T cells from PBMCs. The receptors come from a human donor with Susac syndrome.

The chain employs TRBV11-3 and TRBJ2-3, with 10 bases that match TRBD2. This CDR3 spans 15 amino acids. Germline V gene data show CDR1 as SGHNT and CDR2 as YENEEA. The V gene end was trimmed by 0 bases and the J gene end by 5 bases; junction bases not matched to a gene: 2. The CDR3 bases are TGTGCCAGCAGCTTAGACGTAGCGGGGGGAGATACGCAGTATTTT. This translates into CASSLDVAGGDTQYF.

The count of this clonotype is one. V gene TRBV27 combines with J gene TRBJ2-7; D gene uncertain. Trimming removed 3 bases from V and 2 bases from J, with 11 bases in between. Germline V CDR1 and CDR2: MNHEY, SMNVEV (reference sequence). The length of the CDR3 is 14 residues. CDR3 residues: CASSLGGPPYEQYF. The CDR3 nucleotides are TGTGCCAGCAGTTTGGGTGGGCCCCCCTACGAGCAGTACTTC.

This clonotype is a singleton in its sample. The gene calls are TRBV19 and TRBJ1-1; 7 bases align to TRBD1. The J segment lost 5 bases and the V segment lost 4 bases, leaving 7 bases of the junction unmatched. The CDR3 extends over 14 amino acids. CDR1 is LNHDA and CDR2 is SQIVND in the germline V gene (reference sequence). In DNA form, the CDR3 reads TGTGCCAGTAGTACCCACAGGGGACTTACTGAAGCTTTCTTT. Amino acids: CASSTHRGLTEAFF.

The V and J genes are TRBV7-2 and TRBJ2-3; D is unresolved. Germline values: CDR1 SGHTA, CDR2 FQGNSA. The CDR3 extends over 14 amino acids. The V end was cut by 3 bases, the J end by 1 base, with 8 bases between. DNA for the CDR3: TGTGCCAGCAGCTTCTCGCCAGGCACAGATACGCAGTATTTT. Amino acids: CASSFSPGTDTQYF.

The CDR3 region is CASSLGGVPEAFF. The CDR3 DNA is TGTGCCAGCAGCCTCGGTGGGGTCCCTGAAGCTTTCTTT. V gene TRBV6-5 combines with J gene TRBJ1-1, with no clear D. Trimming stripped 6 bases from V and 6 bases from J, with 14 bases between. CDR1 is MNHEY, CDR2 SVGAGI, per germline. The CDR3 is made up of 13 amino acids.